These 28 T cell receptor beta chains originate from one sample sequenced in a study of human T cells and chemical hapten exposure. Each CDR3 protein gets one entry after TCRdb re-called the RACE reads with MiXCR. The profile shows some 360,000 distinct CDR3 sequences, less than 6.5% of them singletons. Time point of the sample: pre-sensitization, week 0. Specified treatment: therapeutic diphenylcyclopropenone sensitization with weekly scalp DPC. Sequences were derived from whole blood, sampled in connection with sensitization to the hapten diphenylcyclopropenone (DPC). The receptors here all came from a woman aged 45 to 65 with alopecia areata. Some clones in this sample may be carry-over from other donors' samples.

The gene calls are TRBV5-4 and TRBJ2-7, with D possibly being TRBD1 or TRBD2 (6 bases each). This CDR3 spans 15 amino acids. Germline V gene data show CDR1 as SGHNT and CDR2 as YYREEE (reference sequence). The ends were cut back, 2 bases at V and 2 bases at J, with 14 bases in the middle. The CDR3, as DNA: TGTGCCAGCAGCTTAGGGGGGAGCTCCGCCTACGAGCAGTACTTC. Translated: CASSLGGSSAYEQYF.

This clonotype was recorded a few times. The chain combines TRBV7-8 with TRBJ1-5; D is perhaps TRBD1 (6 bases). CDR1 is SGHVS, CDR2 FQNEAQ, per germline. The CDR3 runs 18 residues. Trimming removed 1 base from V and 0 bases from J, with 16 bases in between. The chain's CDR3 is CASSLVPPGQNSNQPQHF. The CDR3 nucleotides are TGTGCCAGCAGCTTAGTGCCCCCCGGACAGAATAGCAATCAGCCCCAGCATTTT. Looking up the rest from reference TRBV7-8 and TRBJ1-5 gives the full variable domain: GAGVSQSPRYKVAKRGQDVALRCDPISGHVSLFWYQQALGQGPEFLTYFQNEAQLDKSGLPSDRFFAERPEGSVSTLKIQRTQQEDSAVYLCASSLVPPGQNSNQPQHFGDGTRLSIL.

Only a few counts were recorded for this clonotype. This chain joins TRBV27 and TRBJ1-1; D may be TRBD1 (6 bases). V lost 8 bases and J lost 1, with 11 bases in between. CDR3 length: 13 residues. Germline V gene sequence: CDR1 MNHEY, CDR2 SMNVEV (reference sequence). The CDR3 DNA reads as TGTGCCAGCGCATTGACAGGGAACACTGAAGCTTTCTTT. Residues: CASALTGNTEAFF.

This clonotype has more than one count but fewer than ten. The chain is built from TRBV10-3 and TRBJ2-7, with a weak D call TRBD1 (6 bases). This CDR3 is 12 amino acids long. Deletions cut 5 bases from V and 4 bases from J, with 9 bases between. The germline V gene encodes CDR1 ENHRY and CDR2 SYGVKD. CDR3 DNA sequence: TGTGCCATCAGTCGGGACATTTACGAGCAGTACTTC. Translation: CAISRDIYEQYF.

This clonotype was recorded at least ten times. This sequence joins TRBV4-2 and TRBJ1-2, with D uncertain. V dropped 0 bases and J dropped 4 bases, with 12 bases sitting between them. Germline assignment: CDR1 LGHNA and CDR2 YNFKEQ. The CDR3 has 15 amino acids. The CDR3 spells CASSQDLTVPYGYTF. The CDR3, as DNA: TGTGCCAGCAGCCAAGATCTTACAGTCCCCTATGGCTACACCTTC.

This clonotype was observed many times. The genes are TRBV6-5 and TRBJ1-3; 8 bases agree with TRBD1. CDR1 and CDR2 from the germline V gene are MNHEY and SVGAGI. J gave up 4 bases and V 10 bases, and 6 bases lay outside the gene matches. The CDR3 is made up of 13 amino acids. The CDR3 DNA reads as TGTGCCACTCAGACAGGGGAAGGAAACACCATATATTTT. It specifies CATQTGEGNTIYF.

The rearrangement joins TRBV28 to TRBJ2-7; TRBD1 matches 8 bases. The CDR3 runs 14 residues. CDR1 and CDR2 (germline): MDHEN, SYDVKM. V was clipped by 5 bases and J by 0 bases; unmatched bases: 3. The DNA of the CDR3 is TGTGCCAGCAGTCCGACAGGGGTCTCCTACGAGCAGTACTTC. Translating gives CASSPTGVSYEQYF.

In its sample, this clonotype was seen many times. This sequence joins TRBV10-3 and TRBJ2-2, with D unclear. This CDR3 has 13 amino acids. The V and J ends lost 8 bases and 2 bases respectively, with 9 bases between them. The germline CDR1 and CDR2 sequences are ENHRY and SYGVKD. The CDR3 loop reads CAIEKANTGELFF. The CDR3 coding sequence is TGTGCCATCGAAAAAGCCAACACCGGGGAGCTGTTTTTT.

The CDR3 DNA is TGTGCCAGCAGTGATGGGACAGGGGTTAGCAATCAGCCCCAGCATTTT. It codes for CASSDGTGVSNQPQHF. The chain is built from TRBV12-3 or TRBV12-4 and TRBJ1-5; 10 bases agree with TRBD1. The CDR3 sequence is 16 residues long. The V segment lost 5 bases and the J segment 0 bases; nucleotides outside the gene matches: 4.

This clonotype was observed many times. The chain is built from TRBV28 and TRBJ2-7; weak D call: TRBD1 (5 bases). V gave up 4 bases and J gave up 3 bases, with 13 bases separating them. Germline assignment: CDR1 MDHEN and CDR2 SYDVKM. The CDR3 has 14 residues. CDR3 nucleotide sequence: TGTGCCAGCAGTTCCAGGGAATTGTTCTACGAGCAGTACTTC. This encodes CASSSRELFYEQYF.

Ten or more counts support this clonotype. The CDR3 DNA reads as TGTGCCAGCAGCCAAGATTACAGCGGGGGTTACGAGCAGTACTTC. It specifies CASSQDYSGGYEQYF. The rearrangement links TRBV3-1 to TRBJ2-7, with TRBD2 matching 8 bases. The CDR3 covers 15 residues. Germline V gene data show CDR1 as LGHDT and CDR2 as YNNKEL (reference sequence). The trim removed 0 bases at V and 4 bases at J, leaving 5 bases unmatched.

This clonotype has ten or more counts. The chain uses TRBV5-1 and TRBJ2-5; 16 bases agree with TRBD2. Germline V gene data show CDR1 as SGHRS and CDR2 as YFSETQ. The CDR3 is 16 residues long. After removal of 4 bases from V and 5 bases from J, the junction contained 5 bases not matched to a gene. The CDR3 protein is CASSVGLAGGHETQYF. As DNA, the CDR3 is TGCGCCAGCAGCGTGGGACTAGCGGGGGGGCATGAGACCCAGTACTTC.

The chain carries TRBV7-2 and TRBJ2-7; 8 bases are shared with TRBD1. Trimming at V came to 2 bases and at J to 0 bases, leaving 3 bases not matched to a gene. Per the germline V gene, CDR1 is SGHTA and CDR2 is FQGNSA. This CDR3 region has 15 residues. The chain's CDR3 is CASSLFGTGSYEQYF. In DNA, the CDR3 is TGTGCCAGCAGCTTATTCGGGACAGGCTCCTACGAGCAGTACTTC.

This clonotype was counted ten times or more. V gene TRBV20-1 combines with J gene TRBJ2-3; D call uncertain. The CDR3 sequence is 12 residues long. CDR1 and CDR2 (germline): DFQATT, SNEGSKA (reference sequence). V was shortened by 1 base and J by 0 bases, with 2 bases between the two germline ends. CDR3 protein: CSARVSTDTQYF. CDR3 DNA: TGCAGTGCTAGAGTAAGCACAGATACGCAGTATTTT.

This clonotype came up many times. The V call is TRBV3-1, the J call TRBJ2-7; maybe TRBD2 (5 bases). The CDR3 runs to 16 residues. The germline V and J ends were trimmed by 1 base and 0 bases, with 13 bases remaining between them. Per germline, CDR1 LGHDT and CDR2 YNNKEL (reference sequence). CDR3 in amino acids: CASSQVRGSPSYEQYF. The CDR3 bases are TGTGCCAGCAGCCAAGTCCGAGGGTCACCCTCCTACGAGCAGTACTTC.

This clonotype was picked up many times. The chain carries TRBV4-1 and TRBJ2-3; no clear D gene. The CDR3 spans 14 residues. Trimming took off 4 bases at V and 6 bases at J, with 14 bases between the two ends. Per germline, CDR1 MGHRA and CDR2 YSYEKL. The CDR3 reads CASSLQLPTDTQYF. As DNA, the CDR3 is TGCGCCAGCAGCCTACAGTTGCCGACGGATACGCAGTATTTT.

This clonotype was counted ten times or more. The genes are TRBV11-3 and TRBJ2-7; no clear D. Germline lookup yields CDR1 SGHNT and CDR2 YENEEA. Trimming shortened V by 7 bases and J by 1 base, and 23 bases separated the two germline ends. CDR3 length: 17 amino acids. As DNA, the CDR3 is TGTGCCAGCACCCTAGGCCCAAGAAGCTCAGAGTCCTACGAGCAGTACTTC. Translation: CASTLGPRSSESYEQYF.

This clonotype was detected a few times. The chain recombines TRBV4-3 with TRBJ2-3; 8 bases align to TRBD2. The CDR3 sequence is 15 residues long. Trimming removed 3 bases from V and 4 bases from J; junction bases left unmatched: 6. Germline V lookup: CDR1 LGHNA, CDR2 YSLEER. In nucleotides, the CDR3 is TGCGCCAGCAGCCAGTTAGCGGGAAGGTCAGATACGCAGTATTTT. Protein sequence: CASSQLAGRSDTQYF.

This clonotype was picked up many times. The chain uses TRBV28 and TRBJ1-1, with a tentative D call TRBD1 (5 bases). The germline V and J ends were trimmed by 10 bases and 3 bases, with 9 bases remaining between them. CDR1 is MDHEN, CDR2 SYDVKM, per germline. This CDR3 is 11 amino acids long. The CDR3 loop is CAIHRYTEAFF. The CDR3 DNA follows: TGTGCCATCCACAGGTACACTGAAGCTTTCTTT.

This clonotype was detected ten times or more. The CDR3 DNA follows: TGTGCCAGCAGCCAACTCGGGGGGTCCACCGGGGAGCTGTTTTTT. This encodes CASSQLGGSTGELFF. This chain links TRBV11-3 with TRBJ2-2; TRBD2 aligns across 7 bases. CDR1 is SGHNT and CDR2 is YENEEA in the germline V gene. Trimming took 5 bases from V and 4 from J; bases not matched to a gene: 7. The CDR3 sequence is 15 residues long.

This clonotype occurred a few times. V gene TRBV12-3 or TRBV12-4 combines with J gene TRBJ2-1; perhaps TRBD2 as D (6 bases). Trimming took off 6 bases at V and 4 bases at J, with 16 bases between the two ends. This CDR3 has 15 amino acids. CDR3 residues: CASRRTIARYNEQFF. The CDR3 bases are TGTGCCAGCAGGAGGACTATTGCCCGTTACAATGAGCAGTTCTTC.

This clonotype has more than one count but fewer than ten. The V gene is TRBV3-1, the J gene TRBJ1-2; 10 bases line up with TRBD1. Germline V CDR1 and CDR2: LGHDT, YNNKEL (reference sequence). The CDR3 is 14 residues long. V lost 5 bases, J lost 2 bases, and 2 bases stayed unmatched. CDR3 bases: TGTGCCAGCAGCGAGGGACAGGGGAACTATGGCTACACCTTC. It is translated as CASSEGQGNYGYTF.

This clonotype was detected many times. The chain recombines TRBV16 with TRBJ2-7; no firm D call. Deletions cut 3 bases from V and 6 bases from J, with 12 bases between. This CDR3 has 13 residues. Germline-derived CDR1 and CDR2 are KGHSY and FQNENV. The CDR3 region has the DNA TGTGCCAGCAGCCAGGACGTCCCTACCGAGCAGTACTTC. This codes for CASSQDVPTEQYF.

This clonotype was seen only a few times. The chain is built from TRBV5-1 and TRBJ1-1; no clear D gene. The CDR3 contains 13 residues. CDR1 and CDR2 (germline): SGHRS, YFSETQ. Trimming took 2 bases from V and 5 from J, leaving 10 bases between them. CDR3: CASSFGRTTEAFF. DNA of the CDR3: TGCGCCAGCAGCTTCGGCCGAACAACTGAAGCTTTCTTT.

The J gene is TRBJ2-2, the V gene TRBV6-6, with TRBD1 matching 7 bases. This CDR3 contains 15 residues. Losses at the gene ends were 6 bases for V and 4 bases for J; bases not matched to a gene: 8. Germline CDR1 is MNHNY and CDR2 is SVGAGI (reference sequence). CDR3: CASRPNRGSTGELFF. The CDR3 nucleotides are TGTGCCAGCAGGCCCAACAGGGGTAGCACCGGGGAGCTGTTTTTT.

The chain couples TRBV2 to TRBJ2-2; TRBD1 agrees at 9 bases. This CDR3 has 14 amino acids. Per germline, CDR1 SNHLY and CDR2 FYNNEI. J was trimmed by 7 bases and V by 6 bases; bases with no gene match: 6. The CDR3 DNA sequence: TGTGCCAGCAGACCGGGACAGGGATTCGGGGAGCTGTTTTTT. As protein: CASRPGQGFGELFF.

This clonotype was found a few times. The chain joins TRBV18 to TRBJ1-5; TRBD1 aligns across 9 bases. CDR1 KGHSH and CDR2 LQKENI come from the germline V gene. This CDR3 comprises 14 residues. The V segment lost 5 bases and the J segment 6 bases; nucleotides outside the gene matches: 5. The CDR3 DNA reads TGTGCCAGCTCAGCACAGGGGGCGGGTCAGCCCCAGCATTTT. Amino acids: CASSAQGAGQPQHF.

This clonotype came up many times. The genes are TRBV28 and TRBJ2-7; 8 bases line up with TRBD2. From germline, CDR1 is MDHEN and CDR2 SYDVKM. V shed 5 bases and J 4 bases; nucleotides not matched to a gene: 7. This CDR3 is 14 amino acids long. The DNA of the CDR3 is TGTGCCAGCAGTGCTCCGGGACTAGTGTACGAGCAGTACTTC. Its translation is CASSAPGLVYEQYF. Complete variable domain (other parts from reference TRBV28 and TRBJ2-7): DVKVTQSSRYLVKRTGEKVFLECVQDMDHENMFWYRQDPGLGLRLIYFSYDVKMKEKGDIPEGYSVSREKKERFSLILESASTNQTSMYLCASSAPGLVYEQYFGPGTRLTVT.